This T cell receptor beta chain stems from a study of blood T cell repertoires in COVID-19 (dated by TCRdb to 2018 to 2020). For context, the study as a whole: Samples covering the acute and convalescent phases of COVID-19 were provided by collaborators in the United States, Italy and Spain. The samples were drawn from the first 160 participants of the ongoing ImmuneRACE study and from 950 to 1,500 subjects provided by 6 global collaborators. The repertoires were released in a freely available public database intended as a resource for research on the immune response to SARS-CoV-2. The sample metadata nearly always contained a de-identified subject ID, COVID-19 status, age in years and sex. Deeply sampled blood TCRbeta repertoires from subjects exposed to, actively infected with, or recovered from COVID-19 were included in the dataset. The material from the prospective study consisted of cDNA or gDNA derived from T cells, B-cell-depleted T cells, or PBMCs. Where available, HLA class I and class II types were obtained from metadata supplied by the sample provider rather than from assay-based typing.

This clone was observed once. This clone's antigen is unknown. Within one base of it there is no much larger clone, and no base qualities were kept. TCRbeta CDR3 regions were amplified from genomic DNA using the immunoSEQ Assay, a bias-controlled multiplex PCR. As for the authors' bioinformatics: Within the assay, amplification of reference gene primers was used to estimate how many nucleated cells each sample contained. To quantify the absolute abundance of each unique TCRbeta CDR3 rearrangement, sequence reads were collapsed and filtered. Productive Simpson clonality was computed per sample as the square root of Simpson's diversity index over productive rearrangements. TCRdb obtained this table from immuneACCESS and retained in-frame rearrangements with V and J assigned. These tables miss some clones; where compared with another copy, unresolved V genes account for less than half of the shortfall, and the remainder is unexplained. V, J and clone size reflect that table, while D and trimming were determined from the DNA. The sample data list about 310,000 clones, and around nine tenths of these were observed just once. Over 8% of the sample goes to the ten largest clones.

From the cysteine up to the phenylalanine, the CDR3 has a length of 16 residues. Only the CDR3 portion is preserved as DNA: 48 bases, with reading frame beginning at the first base. Trimming removed 6 bases from V and 4 bases from J; the gene matches leave 9 bases unexplained. The germline V gene encodes CDR1 SNHLY and CDR2 FYNNEI. Participants in the prospective study were enrolled through a virtual design, were aged roughly 18 to 100 years, and lived in fewer than 30 United States geographic areas. In the prospective study, cohorts were assigned on the basis of participant-reported clinical history obtained from a screening survey and a study questionnaire. Recovered participants in ImmuneRACE Cohort 3 were defined as having two consecutive negative NP/OP PCR tests, clearance from a healthcare professional, or resolution of symptoms. Each participant in the prospective study had whole blood, serum and a nasopharyngeal or oropharyngeal swab collected by mobile phlebotomists. Additional blood draws and questionnaires over a 2-month period could optionally be provided by prospective study participants. Prospective study blood samples were shipped either frozen or at room temperature before DNA extraction.

General findings and caveats noted by the study authors: The quantity of clinical and demographic metadata differed by source and by participant and was supplied without curation.

The sample comprised PBMCs or T cells enriched from blood (not recorded which). The receptor's source is a woman aged 40-49 years who had recovered from COVID-19. Recombination linked TRBV2 to TRBJ1-2, with 12 junctional bases fitting TRBD1. Read as DNA, the sequence is TGTGCCAGCAGCCCGGGACAGGGGGCACCCGTCTATGGCTACACCTTC. It codes for CASSPGQGAPVYGYTF. The CDR3, completed at both ends by the reference TRBV2 and TRBJ1-2 genes, gives the full variable domain EPEVTQTPSHQVTQMGQEVILRCVPISNHLYFYWYRQILGQKVEFLVSFYNNEISEKSEIFDDQFSVERPDGSNFTLKIRSTKLEDSAMYFCASSPGQGAPVYGYTFGSGTRLTVV.